Listed here are 30 T cell receptor beta chains from one sample, sequenced in a study of shared clonotypes between healthy human individuals. Repertoires were generated with immunoSEQ multiplex PCR, while TCRdb's copy carries only in-frame clones and drops some. Of around 1.5 million clones in the sample, 95% to 99% were seen once. The sample was naive CD4+ T cells sorted from blood. The subset is: CD45RA+ positively selected. The receptors shown here come from a man under 40 in good health.

This chain links TRBV14 with TRBJ2-1; D is undetermined. This CDR3 is built from 14 residues. CDR1 SGHDN and CDR2 FVKESK come from the germline V gene. V lost 4 bases, J lost 1 base, and 8 bases lay in between. The CDR3 nucleotides read TGTGCCAGCAGCCCCGACCGTTCCTACAATGAGCAGTTCTTC. Translating it yields CASSPDRSYNEQFF.

V usage is TRBV6-5 and J usage is TRBJ1-5; D may be TRBD1 (6 bases). The germline CDR1 and CDR2 sequences are MNHEY and SVGAGI. The V gene lost 6 bases and the J gene lost 4 bases, with 16 bases spanning the gap. This CDR3 comprises 15 residues. The CDR3 coding sequence is TGTGCCAGCAGCCCCACAAGGGGGGGGAATCAGCCCCAGCATTTT. It encodes CASSPTRGGNQPQHF.

This chain connects TRBV7-9 to TRBJ2-2; 15 bases fit TRBD2. V lost 4 bases, J lost 5 bases, and 2 bases stayed unmatched. The germline V gene has CDR1 SEHNR and CDR2 FQNEAQ (reference sequence). CDR3 length: 16 amino acids. The DNA for the CDR3 is TGTGCCAGCAGCTGGGGACTAGCGGGAGGAACCGGGGAGCTGTTTTTT. It translates to CASSWGLAGGTGELFF.

The CDR3 sequence: CASSPRGRNEQFF. The CDR3 DNA follows: TGTGCCAGTAGCCCTCGGGGACGCAATGAGCAGTTCTTC. V is TRBV19 and J is TRBJ2-1; D may be TRBD1 or TRBD2 (5 bases each). Germline V gene data show CDR1 as LNHDA and CDR2 as SQIVND (reference sequence). This CDR3 spans 13 amino acids. The germline V and J ends were trimmed by 6 bases and 6 bases, with 12 bases remaining between them.

The V and J genes are TRBV2 and TRBJ2-7; D unresolved. V lost 8 bases and J 3 bases, leaving 14 bases between the germline ends. CDR3 length equals 13 residues. CDR1 and CDR2 from the germline V gene are SNHLY and FYNNEI. CDR3 sequence reads: CASRIGFGYEQYF. As DNA, the CDR3 is TGTGCCAGCCGGATAGGATTTGGCTACGAGCAGTACTTC.

The chain uses TRBV7-9 and TRBJ2-7; D is perhaps TRBD1 or TRBD2 (6 bases each). The V and J ends lost 7 bases and 4 bases respectively, with 17 bases between them. CDR3 length: 14 amino acids. Germline V gives CDR1 SEHNR, CDR2 FQNEAQ (reference sequence). The CDR3 DNA sequence: TGTGCCAGCACCATTAGCGGAGGGGGATACGAGCAGTACTTC. Amino acids: CASTISGGGYEQYF.

CDR3 sequence reads: CASSSRDRGPALSETQYF. Here the CDR3 DNA reads TGCGCCAGCAGCTCCCGGGACAGGGGGCCCGCTTTGAGTGAGACCCAGTACTTC. V usage is TRBV5-1 and J usage is TRBJ2-5; 12 bases are a match to TRBD1. Germline trimming cut 3 bases from V and 5 bases from J; bases unmatched to any gene: 14. The CDR3 sequence is 18 residues long. Germline CDR1 and CDR2: SGHRS and YFSETQ.

The gene calls are TRBV5-1 and TRBJ2-7; 10 nucleotides line up with TRBD2. Germline V CDR1 and CDR2: SGHRS, YFSETQ. After removal of 1 base from V and 4 bases from J, the junction contained 8 bases not matched to a gene. CDR3 size: 16 residues. The CDR3 sequence is CASSLTPSGSTYEQYF. As DNA, the CDR3 is TGCGCCAGCAGCTTGACTCCTAGCGGGAGTACGTACGAGCAGTACTTC.

This clone was detected once. The rearrangement links TRBV11-2 to TRBJ2-3, with 8 nucleotides matching TRBD2. Looked up from germline, CDR1 is SGHAT and CDR2 is FQNNGV. CDR3 size: 19 residues. The J segment lost 1 base and the V segment lost 1 base, leaving 13 bases of the junction unmatched. As DNA, the CDR3 is TGTGCCAGCAGCTTAGTGCTAGCGGGCCTAGGTGTGGGCACAGATACGCAGTATTTT. Its translation: CASSLVLAGLGVGTDTQYF.

Here the CDR3 reads CASSPPRDRAYEQYF. CDR3 sequence (DNA): TGTGCCAGCAGTCCCCCCAGGGATAGAGCCTACGAGCAGTACTTC. The chain couples TRBV6-5 to TRBJ2-7, with D possibly matching TRBD1 (5 bases). In germline, CDR1 is MNHEY, CDR2 SVGAGI. V lost 5 bases to trimming and J lost 2 bases, with 16 bases between them. This CDR3 spans 15 amino acids.

This clone was found once. This sequence joins TRBV19 and TRBJ2-7; TRBD1 matches 9 bases. CDR1 is LNHDA and CDR2 is SQIVND in the germline V gene (reference sequence). This CDR3 is built from 14 residues. V was pared by 2 bases and J by 4 bases, with 3 bases of the junction left unmatched. CDR3 protein: CASSIMDRGYEQYF. The CDR3 bases are TGTGCCAGTAGTATAATGGACAGGGGATACGAGCAGTACTTC.

The chain recombines TRBV9 with TRBJ1-3, with D hard to call. V lost 6 bases, J lost 0 bases, and 10 bases lay in between. CDR1 and CDR2 (germline): SGDLS, YYNGEE. The CDR3 has 14 residues. The CDR3 loop is CASTGLRSGNTIYF. CDR3 nucleotide sequence: TGTGCCAGCACGGGTCTGCGCTCTGGAAACACCATATATTTT.

The chain joins TRBV5-1 to TRBJ1-4, with 7 bases fitting TRBD1. The CDR3 is 16 amino acids. CDR1 is SGHRS and CDR2 is YFSETQ in the germline V gene. The V gene end was trimmed by 2 bases and the J gene end by 5 bases; junction bases not matched to a gene: 9. CDR3 DNA: TGCGCCAGCAGCTTACCCCGGGGACAGCCCAATGAAAAACTGTTTTTT. Protein sequence: CASSLPRGQPNEKLFF.

This sequence joins TRBV18 and TRBJ2-1, with 7 bases lining up with TRBD2. The ends lost 6 bases at V and 9 bases at J; junction bases unmatched: 14. Per germline, CDR1 KGHSH and CDR2 LQKENI. CDR3 length equals 15 residues. The CDR3 sequence is CASSPPGRAFPEQFF. The CDR3 coding sequence is TGTGCCAGCTCCCCCCCGGGGAGGGCCTTTCCTGAGCAGTTCTTC. Full variable domain (outside the CDR3, taken from reference TRBV18 and TRBJ2-1): NAGVMQNPRHLVRRRGQEARLRCSPMKGHSHVYWYRQLPEEGLKFMVYLQKENIIDESGMPKERFSAEFPKEGPSILRIQQVVRGDSAAYFCASSPPGRAFPEQFFGPGTRLTVL.

The rearrangement links TRBV7-3 to TRBJ1-2; D is uncertain. This CDR3 has 13 amino acids. The germline V gene has CDR1 SGHTA and CDR2 FQGTGA. Trimming pared 6 bases from V and 3 bases from J, leaving 11 bases between. The CDR3 protein is CASSPDGYYGYTF. The CDR3 DNA is TGTGCCAGCAGTCCTGACGGGTACTATGGCTACACCTTC.

The V and J genes are TRBV4-1 and TRBJ2-5; D is ambiguous. Trimming left V 8 bases short and J 0 bases short, with 4 bases between. The CDR3 covers 11 residues. The germline V gene encodes CDR1 MGHRA and CDR2 YSYEKL. As DNA, the CDR3 is TGCGCCAGCGGAAACCAAGAGACCCAGTACTTC. Translation gives CASGNQETQYF.

The rearrangement uses TRBV5-6 and TRBJ2-1, with TRBD2 matching over 9 bases. The CDR3 length is 17 residues. The J segment lost 2 bases and the V segment lost 3 bases, leaving 9 bases of the junction unmatched. The germline gives CDR1 SGHDT, CDR2 YYEEEE. CDR3: CASSSVLAGATYNEQFF. The CDR3 nucleotides are TGTGCCAGCAGCTCGGTATTAGCGGGAGCCACCTACAATGAGCAGTTCTTC.

This sequence joins TRBV29-1 and TRBJ2-3; 8 bases are shared with TRBD2. Germline V lookup: CDR1 SQVTM, CDR2 ANQGSEA. J gave up 4 bases and V 4 bases, and 1 base lay outside the gene matches. CDR3 length equals 12 residues. CDR3 nucleotides: TGCAGCGTTGTACTAGCGGCAGATACGCAGTATTTT. This encodes CSVVLAADTQYF.

The V call is TRBV9, the J call TRBJ2-7; the match to TRBD1 covers 7 bases. The CDR3 has 15 amino acids. CDR1 and CDR2 (germline): SGDLS, YYNGEE. Germline trimming cut 4 bases from V and 1 base from J; bases unmatched to any gene: 8. The CDR3 reads CASSPRDSPSYEQYF. In DNA form, the CDR3 reads TGTGCCAGCAGCCCCAGGGACAGTCCATCCTACGAGCAGTACTTC.

The gene calls are TRBV15 and TRBJ1-2, with D possibly being TRBD1 (5 bases). Germline CDR1 reads LNHNV; CDR2 reads YYDKDF (reference sequence). The V and J ends lost 0 bases and 8 bases respectively, with 13 bases between them. CDR3 length equals 14 residues. CDR3 residues: CATSRDRRGPGYTF. CDR3 sequence (DNA): TGTGCCACCAGCAGAGATAGGAGGGGTCCCGGCTACACCTTC.

The genes are TRBV5-5 and TRBJ1-1; D not certain. Trimming left V 2 bases short and J 5 bases short, with 19 bases between. The germline V gene has CDR1 SGHKS and CDR2 YYEKEE (reference sequence). The CDR3 is made up of 16 amino acids. CDR3 protein: CASSFTGIQTGTEAFF. The CDR3 nucleotides are TGTGCCAGCAGCTTTACCGGGATCCAGACGGGGACTGAAGCTTTCTTT.

J is TRBJ2-5 and V is TRBV28; 11 bases are shared with TRBD2. The better agreement between TRBJ2-7 and the DNA end casts doubt on the J call. The CDR3 extends over 18 amino acids. Per germline, CDR1 MDHEN and CDR2 SYDVKM. DNA for the CDR3: TGTGCCAGCAGCAGTAGTATTAGGTCACTAGCGGGAGCTCACGAGCAGTACTTC. It translates to CASSSSIRSLAGAHEQYF.

The chain recombines TRBV6-5 with TRBJ2-3; D may be TRBD2 (5 bases). The CDR3 loop spans 12 amino acids. Germline V gene sequence: CDR1 MNHEY, CDR2 SVGAGI. Trimming took 6 bases from V and 5 from J, leaving 9 bases between them. The CDR3 here is CASRPRGDTQYF. Here the CDR3 DNA reads TGTGCCAGCAGGCCCCGGGGAGATACGCAGTATTTT.

The chain employs TRBV9 and TRBJ2-5; the D is unclear. Deletions cut 1 base from V and 3 bases from J, with 4 bases between. The length of the CDR3 is 12 residues. In germline, CDR1 is SGDLS, CDR2 YYNGEE. CDR3 sequence reads: CASSVREETQYF. The CDR3 region has the DNA TGTGCCAGCAGCGTACGGGAAGAGACCCAGTACTTC.

The V call is TRBV30, the J call TRBJ1-2; D is uncertain. The CDR3 totals 11 residues. Deletions cut 2 bases from V and 7 bases from J, with 8 bases between. Germline V gives CDR1 GTSNPN, CDR2 SVGIG (reference sequence). This chain's CDR3 is CAWSSSSGYTF. The DNA for the CDR3 is TGTGCCTGGAGTTCATCGTCTGGCTACACCTTC.

The rearrangement uses TRBV27 and TRBJ2-3; 7 bases align to TRBD2. Per germline, CDR1 MNHEY and CDR2 SMNVEV (reference sequence). J was trimmed by 2 bases and V by 4 bases; bases with no gene match: 6. CDR3 length: 15 amino acids. The CDR3 is CASSSTSALTDTQYF. The CDR3 DNA sequence: TGTGCCAGCAGTTCTACTAGCGCGCTCACAGATACGCAGTATTTT.

The chain employs TRBV10-1 and TRBJ2-2, with D hard to call. With 5 bases removed from V and 3 bases from J, the gap between germline ends came to 13 bases. CDR1 is WNHNN and CDR2 is SYGVQD in the germline V gene (reference sequence). This CDR3 is 15 amino acids long. The CDR3 nucleotides read TGCGCCAGCAGTTTAGATTCAAGTTACACCGGGGAGCTGTTTTTT. Amino acid sequence: CASSLDSSYTGELFF.

This clone was seen just once. The chain joins TRBV6-5 to TRBJ1-2, with D possibly being TRBD1 (6 bases). Trimming shortened V by 5 bases and J by 2 bases, and 6 bases separated the two germline ends. CDR1 is MNHEY and CDR2 is SVGAGI in the germline V gene. CDR3 length: 12 amino acids. The CDR3 loop reads CASSQGNYGYTF. The CDR3 nucleotides read TGTGCCAGCAGTCAGGGGAACTATGGCTACACCTTC.

V is TRBV5-1 and J is TRBJ2-7; 13 bases are a match to TRBD2. CDR1 is SGHRS, CDR2 YFSETQ, per germline. This CDR3 has 16 residues. The V gene end was trimmed by 4 bases and the J gene end by 5 bases; junction bases not matched to a gene: 9. The CDR3 loop reads CASSRRTSGRSDEQYF. The CDR3 DNA sequence: TGCGCCAGCAGCCGACGGACTAGCGGGAGATCCGACGAGCAGTACTTC.

This sequence joins TRBV7-2 and TRBJ2-3; D is ambiguous. V lost 5 bases and J lost 5, with 11 bases in between. The CDR3 spans 13 residues. Germline V gene data show CDR1 as SGHTA and CDR2 as FQGNSA. The CDR3 nucleotides are TGTGCCAGCAGCACCGCGGTGCGAGATACGCAGTATTTT. Protein product: CASSTAVRDTQYF. Based on the CDR3 plus reference TRBV7-2 and TRBJ2-3, the full variable domain is GAGVSQSPSNKVTEKGKDVELRCDPISGHTALYWYRQSLGQGLEFLIYFQGNSAPDKSGLPSDRFSAERTGGSVSTLTIQRTQQEDSAVYLCASSTAVRDTQYFGPGTRLTVL.